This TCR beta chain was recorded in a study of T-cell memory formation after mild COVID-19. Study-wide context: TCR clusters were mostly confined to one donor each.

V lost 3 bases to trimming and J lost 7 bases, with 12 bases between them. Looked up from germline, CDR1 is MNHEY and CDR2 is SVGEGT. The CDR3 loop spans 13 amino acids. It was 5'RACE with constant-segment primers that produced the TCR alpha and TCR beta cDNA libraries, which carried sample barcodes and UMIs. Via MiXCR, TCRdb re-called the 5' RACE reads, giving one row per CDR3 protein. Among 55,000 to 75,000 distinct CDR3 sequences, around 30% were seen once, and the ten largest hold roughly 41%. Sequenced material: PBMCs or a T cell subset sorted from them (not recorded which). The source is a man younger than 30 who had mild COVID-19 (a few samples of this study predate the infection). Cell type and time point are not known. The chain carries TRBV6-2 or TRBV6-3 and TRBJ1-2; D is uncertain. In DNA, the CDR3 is TGTGCCAGCAGTTATTCCCAACGCGGTGGCTACACCTTC. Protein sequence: CASSYSQRGGYTF.